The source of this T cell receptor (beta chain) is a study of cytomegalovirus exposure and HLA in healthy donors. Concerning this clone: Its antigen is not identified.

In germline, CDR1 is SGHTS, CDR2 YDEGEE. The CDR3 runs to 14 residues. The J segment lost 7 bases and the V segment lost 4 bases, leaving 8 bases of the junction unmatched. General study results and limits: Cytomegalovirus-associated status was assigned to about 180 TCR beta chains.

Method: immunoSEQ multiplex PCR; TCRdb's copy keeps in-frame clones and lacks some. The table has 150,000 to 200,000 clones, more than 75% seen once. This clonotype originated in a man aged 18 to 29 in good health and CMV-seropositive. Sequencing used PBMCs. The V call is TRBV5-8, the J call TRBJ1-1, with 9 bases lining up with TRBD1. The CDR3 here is CASSPRTGASEAFF. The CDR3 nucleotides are TGTGCCAGCAGCCCCCGGACAGGGGCTAGTGAAGCTTTCTTT.